The 27 T cell receptor beta chains reported below all come from one sample, sequenced in a study of regulatory T cells in long-lasting Graves disease. Time point described: newly diagnosed GD, antithyroid drugs for less than 3 months. PBMCs provided the RNA from which the TCR library was made. To make TCR beta libraries, researchers used iRepertoire HTBI primers and Arm-PCR of CDR3 regions. TCRdb reanalysed the multiplex PCR reads using MiXCR and keeps one entry per CDR3 protein. Of 400,000 to 500,000 distinct CDR3 sequences in the sample, less than 20% are singletons; the top ten hold roughly 23%. These records were also assigned to another study, of T cells in Graves' hyperthyroidism and ophthalmopathy.

The sequencing here drew on peripheral blood mononuclear cells (PBMCs), taken at new diagnosis, from a patient treated with antithyroid drugs. The receptors come from a woman under 30 with Graves disease.

This clonotype occurred many times. This chain links TRBV7-9 with TRBJ1-2; D unresolved. The ends were cut back, 1 base at V and 11 bases at J, with 11 bases in the middle. The germline gives CDR1 SEHNR, CDR2 FQNEAQ (reference sequence). The CDR3 consists of 12 residues. CDR3 DNA: TGTGCCAGCAGCTTAGATCTTGGGGAGTACACCTTC. Protein: CASSLDLGEYTF.

This sequence joins TRBV28 and TRBJ1-5; weak D call: TRBD1 (5 bases). Germline CDR1 reads MDHEN; CDR2 reads SYDVKM. The CDR3 sequence is 16 residues long. V gave up 1 base and J gave up 0 bases, with 10 bases separating them. CDR3 loop: CASSLSWGSSNQPQHF. CDR3 DNA: TGTGCCAGCAGTTTATCTTGGGGGAGTAGCAATCAGCCCCAGCATTTT.

This chain joins TRBV20-1 and TRBJ2-2; 12 nucleotides align to TRBD2. J lost 5 bases, V lost 3 bases, and 4 bases had no gene match. CDR3 length equals 15 residues. Germline V lookup: CDR1 DFQATT, CDR2 SNEGSKA (reference sequence). The CDR3 loop is CSASALAGGTGELFF. In nucleotides, the CDR3 is TGCAGTGCTAGCGCCCTAGCGGGAGGGACCGGGGAGCTGTTTTTT.

This clonotype was detected ten times or more. The V gene is TRBV12-3 or TRBV12-4, the J gene TRBJ2-5; D remains ambiguous. Between the trimmed V and J ends, which lost 6 bases and 5 bases, there was a span of 16 bases. The CDR3 contains 14 residues. CDR3 in DNA: TGTGCCAGCAGCACTCGTTCTAGTGCGGAGACCCAGTACTTC. Translation gives CASSTRSSAETQYF.

This clonotype occurred a few times. This chain links TRBV3-1 with TRBJ2-2; TRBD2 aligns across 10 bases. The germline gives CDR1 LGHDT, CDR2 YNNKEL (reference sequence). This CDR3 is built from 17 residues. Trimming removed 0 bases from V and 8 bases from J; junction bases left unmatched: 9. The CDR3 loop is CASSQDILAGVAGELFF. The CDR3, as DNA: TGTGCCAGCAGCCAAGATATTCTAGCGGGAGTAGCGGGGGAGCTGTTTTTT.

There are a few counts of this clonotype. A far larger clone lies a single base away; this is likely a read error. V usage is TRBV11-2 and J usage is TRBJ2-5; possibly TRBD2 for D (5 bases). The CDR3 runs to 13 residues. CDR1 and CDR2 from the germline V gene are SGHAT and FQNNGV. With 3 bases removed from V and 11 bases from J, the gap between germline ends came to 16 bases. In nucleotides, the CDR3 is TGTGCCAGCAGCTTGAACAGCGGTGATGAGCAGTACTTC. Its translation is CASSLNSGDEQYF.

A few counts support this clonotype. This chain links TRBV5-1 with TRBJ2-7; tentative D call: TRBD2 (6 bases). Germline V CDR1 and CDR2: SGHRS, YFSETQ. The V end lost 5 bases, the J end lost 4 bases, and 13 bases lay between the germline ends. The CDR3 consists of 13 residues. CDR3 sequence reads: CASSTGETYEQYF. DNA of the CDR3: TGCGCCAGCAGTACGGGGGAGACTTACGAGCAGTACTTC. Drawing the rest from reference TRBV5-1 and TRBJ2-7, the complete variable domain is KAGVTQTPRYLIKTRGQQVTLSCSPISGHRSVSWYQQTPGQGLQFLFEYFSETQRNKGNFPGRFSGRQFSNSRSEMNVSTLELGDSALYLCASSTGETYEQYFGPGTRLTVT.

This clonotype occurred many times. V usage is TRBV7-3 and J usage is TRBJ1-1; the match to TRBD1 covers 8 bases. The CDR3 runs to 14 residues. Germline V gene sequence: CDR1 SGHTA, CDR2 FQGTGA. With 5 bases clipped from V and 1 base from J, the junction kept 3 bases outside the gene matches. This chain's CDR3 is CASSNGQGNTEAFF. CDR3 DNA: TGTGCCAGCAGCAACGGACAGGGGAACACTGAAGCTTTCTTT.

The chain uses TRBV5-4 and TRBJ2-2; 9 bases align to TRBD2. The CDR3 covers 18 residues. Looked up from germline, CDR1 is SGHNT and CDR2 is YYREEE (reference sequence). With V trimmed by 3 bases and J by 6 bases, 15 bases remained unmatched. The CDR3, as DNA: TGTGCCAGCAGCTCACACCTTAGCGGGAGCCGAATGTCCGGGGAGCTGTTTTTT. Protein product: CASSSHLSGSRMSGELFF. Using reference TRBV5-4 and TRBJ2-2 for the parts outside the CDR3, the full variable domain is ETGVTQSPTHLIKTRGQQVTLRCSSQSGHNTVSWYQQALGQGPQFIFQYYREEENGRGNFPPRFSGLQFPNYSSELNVNALELDDSALYLCASSSHLSGSRMSGELFFGEGSRLTVL.

This chain links TRBV18 with TRBJ1-2; D may be TRBD1 (6 bases). Germline CDR1 and CDR2: KGHSH and LQKENI. CDR3 length: 14 residues. The V end lost 3 bases, the J end lost 2 bases, and 10 bases lay between the germline ends. The CDR3 is CASSPDRTNYGYTF. The DNA for the CDR3 is TGTGCCAGCTCACCGGACAGAACAAACTATGGCTACACCTTC. Using reference TRBV18 and TRBJ1-2 for the parts outside the CDR3, the full variable domain is NAGVMQNPRHLVRRRGQEARLRCSPMKGHSHVYWYRQLPEEGLKFMVYLQKENIIDESGMPKERFSAEFPKEGPSILRIQQVVRGDSAAYFCASSPDRTNYGYTFGSGTRLTVV.

This clonotype was recorded many times. The rearrangement uses TRBV9 and TRBJ2-1, with 8 bases lining up with TRBD2. V shed 7 bases and J 2 bases; nucleotides not matched to a gene: 20. CDR3 length: 19 residues. The V gene's germline CDR1 is SGDLS and CDR2 YYNGEE. This CDR3 is CASGAAEAGELSPYNEQFF. The CDR3 DNA reads as TGTGCCAGCGGAGCAGCAGAAGCGGGAGAGCTAAGCCCCTACAATGAGCAGTTCTTC.

The gene calls are TRBV28 and TRBJ1-5, with D tentatively TRBD1 (5 bases). This CDR3 region has 18 residues. Germline V gene data show CDR1 as MDHEN and CDR2 as SYDVKM. The V and J ends lost 5 bases and 6 bases respectively, with 26 bases between them. CDR3 sequence reads: CASSPAGVGGSLGQPQHF. The CDR3 bases are TGTGCCAGCAGTCCCGCCGGGGTGGGGGGTTCCTTGGGTCAGCCCCAGCATTTT.

This clonotype was observed many times. The rearrangement joins TRBV2 to TRBJ2-3, with 7 bases aligning to TRBD2. The CDR3 spans 14 residues. Trimming at V came to 8 bases and at J to 6 bases, leaving 11 bases not matched to a gene. The germline gives CDR1 SNHLY, CDR2 FYNNEI. CDR3 coding DNA: TGTGCCAGCTCGGGGCGGGAGAGGTGGGATACGCAGTATTTT. As protein: CASSGRERWDTQYF.

This clonotype was observed at least ten times. The chain is built from TRBV6-1 and TRBJ2-3; TRBD2 is a possible D gene (5 bases). Trimming took off 5 bases at V and 0 bases at J, with 9 bases between the two ends. Per the germline V gene, CDR1 is MNHNS and CDR2 is SASEGT. This CDR3 is 14 amino acids long. The CDR3 sequence: CASSILVSTDTQYF. The CDR3, as DNA: TGTGCCAGCAGTATACTAGTTAGCACAGATACGCAGTATTTT.

The table lists this clonotype with a few counts. The chain uses TRBV6-1 and TRBJ2-7; 9 bases agree with TRBD2. This CDR3 has 16 residues. Germline V gene data show CDR1 as MNHNS and CDR2 as SASEGT. V was clipped by 5 bases and J by 0 bases; unmatched bases: 8. In DNA form, the CDR3 reads TGTGCCAGCAGTCCGGTCGGACTAGCGAACTCCTACGAGCAGTACTTC. Its protein is CASSPVGLANSYEQYF.

J is TRBJ2-2 and V is TRBV20-1, with D tentatively TRBD2 (6 bases). CDR1 is DFQATT, CDR2 SNEGSKA, per germline (reference sequence). The V and J ends lost 4 bases and 6 bases respectively, with 9 bases between them. The length of the CDR3 is 12 residues. In nucleotides, the CDR3 is TGCAGTGCTACAGGGACTCCCGGGGAGCTGTTTTTT. Protein: CSATGTPGELFF.

This clonotype turned up a few times. This sequence joins TRBV5-5 and TRBJ2-1; 9 bases are shared with TRBD2. The CDR3 runs to 15 residues. Germline V gene sequence: CDR1 SGHKS, CDR2 YYEKEE (reference sequence). J was trimmed by 5 bases and V by 0 bases; bases with no gene match: 3. CDR3 coding DNA: TGTGCCAGCAGCTTGGGGTCTAGCGGGAACAATGAGCAGTTCTTC. Protein sequence: CASSLGSSGNNEQFF.

In this sample, this clonotype turned up a few times. V and J are TRBV18 and TRBJ2-1; D unresolved. Gene TRBJ2-5 matches the end of the DNA better, so the J call may be wrong. Germline CDR1 is KGHSH and CDR2 is LQKENI. The CDR3 is 13 amino acids. The CDR3 nucleotides read TGTGCCAGCTCACCACTCCAAGGGGAGACCCAGTACTTC. It specifies CASSPLQGETQYF.

In regard to this clonotype: A read error is the likely source, as a far larger clone sits one nucleotide away. The chain recombines TRBV12-3 or TRBV12-4 with TRBJ2-3; TRBD1 agrees at 8 bases. TRBJ2-5 explains the end of the DNA better; the J call may be wrong. CDR3 length: 16 amino acids. CDR3 sequence (DNA): TGTGCCAGCAGTTTATGGGACAGGCCCGATGGGGAGGCCCAGTACTTC. Translation gives CASSLWDRPDGEAQYF.

J is TRBJ2-7 and V is TRBV20-1; D perhaps matches TRBD1 (6 bases). The germline CDR1 and CDR2 sequences are DFQATT and SNEGSKA (reference sequence). The CDR3 has 14 amino acids. Between the trimmed V and J ends, which lost 1 base and 2 bases, there was a span of 12 bases. The DNA for the CDR3 is TGCAGTGCTAGAGTGGCAGGGGAAACCTACGAGCAGTACTTC. Translated, it gives CSARVAGETYEQYF.

This chain joins TRBV14 and TRBJ1-1; maybe TRBD1 (5 bases). This CDR3 has 12 residues. Germline assignment: CDR1 SGHDN and CDR2 FVKESK. Trimming took off 5 bases at V and 11 bases at J, with 15 bases between the two ends. CDR3 sequence reads: CASSFDRFRAFF. DNA of the CDR3: TGTGCCAGCAGCTTTGACAGATTTAGGGCTTTCTTT.

For this clonotype: Because the CDR3's place on the DNA is in doubt, the DNA is left out and the CDR3 is given as listed by TCRdb. This chain links TRBV20-1 with TRBJ2-1; the table's TRBD2 call for D was not verified on the DNA. The germline CDR1 and CDR2 sequences are DFQATT and SNEGSKA (reference sequence). Including both end residues, the CDR3 is 19 amino acids long. CDR3 residues: CSARDFASGTSSPYNEQLF.

This clonotype came up many times. This sequence joins TRBV28 and TRBJ1-1; the D gene is possibly TRBD1 (6 bases). The CDR3 has 17 residues. CDR1 and CDR2 from the germline V gene are MDHEN and SYDVKM. V was trimmed by 4 bases and J by 0 bases, leaving 18 bases between them. The CDR3 bases are TGTGCCAGCAGTTCGAGACAGGCACTTTCAATGAACACTGAAGCTTTCTTT. Amino acids: CASSSRQALSMNTEAFF.

This clonotype was seen at least ten times. The V call is TRBV27, the J call TRBJ1-1; D not certain. CDR1 MNHEY and CDR2 SMNVEV come from the germline V gene (reference sequence). Trimming removed 6 bases at V and 1 base at J, with 9 bases between. The CDR3 loop spans 13 amino acids. The CDR3 region is CASRGTPNTEAFF. As DNA, the CDR3 is TGTGCCAGCAGAGGCACCCCGAACACTGAAGCTTTCTTT.

This clonotype was detected ten times or more. The rearrangement links TRBV7-9 to TRBJ2-3; 16 nucleotides line up with TRBD2. Germline trimming cut 7 bases from V and 2 bases from J; bases unmatched to any gene: 3. The CDR3 contains 16 residues. The germline V gene encodes CDR1 SEHNR and CDR2 FQNEAQ (reference sequence). CDR3 in amino acids: CASTGLAGGPTDTQYF. The CDR3, as DNA: TGTGCCAGCACGGGACTAGCGGGAGGGCCCACAGATACGCAGTATTTT.

In its sample, this clonotype was seen many times. CDR3 sequence reads: CASSYSRGNSYEQYF. As DNA, the CDR3 is TGTGCCAGCAGTTACTCTCGGGGAAACTCCTACGAGCAGTACTTC. The V gene is TRBV6-5, the J gene TRBJ2-7; D perhaps matches TRBD2 (5 bases). From germline, CDR1 is MNHEY and CDR2 SVGAGI. The CDR3 is made up of 15 amino acids. V was cut by 0 bases and J by 0 bases, with 9 bases left in between.

This clonotype was seen a handful of times. The chain uses TRBV7-2 and TRBJ1-2, with D possibly TRBD1 on 6 matching bases. Germline lookup yields CDR1 SGHTA and CDR2 FQGNSA. The CDR3 is 18 residues long. Trimming removed 2 bases at V and 2 bases at J, with 21 bases between. In DNA form, the CDR3 reads TGTGCCAGCAGCTTAATTCTTCTAGACAGGACCGGCAACTATGGCTACACCTTC. Its protein is CASSLILLDRTGNYGYTF.